Each of the 14 T cell receptor beta chains below was sequenced from the same sample in a study of blood T cell repertoires in COVID-19. Libraries were prepared by immunoSEQ multiplex PCR; TCRdb keeps only in-frame clonotypes and omits some of them. Here the sample spans some 80,000 clones, about 88% being singletons. Sequencing was carried out using peripheral blood. Receptors originate from a man between 60 and 70 years old with COVID-19, enrolled during active disease.

V is TRBV9 and J is TRBJ2-7; a weak D match, TRBD1 (6 bases). Trimming took off 0 bases at V and 5 bases at J, with 15 bases between the two ends. CDR1 SGDLS and CDR2 YYNGEE come from the germline V gene. The CDR3 length is 15 residues. The CDR3 coding sequence is TGTGCCAGCAGCGTAGCGGTGGGGGCGCAAGACGAGCAGTACTTC. It is translated as CASSVAVGAQDEQYF.

V is TRBV19 and J is TRBJ1-3, with D hard to call. V gave up 2 bases and J gave up 0 bases, with 14 bases separating them. Germline loops: CDR1 LNHDA, CDR2 SQIVND (reference sequence). There are 17 residues in the CDR3. This CDR3 is CASSIFGRRSSGNTIYF. The DNA for the CDR3 is TGTGCCAGTAGTATATTCGGCAGACGGAGCTCTGGAAACACCATATATTTT.

The CDR3 region has the DNA TGTGCCAGCAGTTGGTCAGGTCGGGGGATTGCTTTCTTT. Translated: CASSWSGRGIAFF. The chain joins TRBV6-5 to TRBJ1-1, with a tentative D call TRBD1 (5 bases). This CDR3 comprises 13 residues. Germline assignment: CDR1 MNHEY and CDR2 SVGAGI. Trimming removed 4 bases from V and 11 bases from J, with 17 bases in between.

Concerning this clone itself: Distinct nucleotide sequences in the sample also encode this CDR3. Written as DNA, the CDR3 is TGCGCCAGCAGCTCAGGGACAGGTGGCACTGAAGCTTTCTTT. Translated: CASSSGTGGTEAFF. This chain links TRBV5-1 with TRBJ1-1; TRBD1 agrees at 8 bases. V was pared by 3 bases and J by 4 bases, with 5 bases of the junction left unmatched. Germline loops: CDR1 SGHRS, CDR2 YFSETQ. CDR3 length equals 14 residues. The full variable domain, its missing parts supplied by reference TRBV5-1 and TRBJ1-1, is KAGVTQTPRYLIKTRGQQVTLSCSPISGHRSVSWYQQTPGQGLQFLFEYFSETQRNKGNFPGRFSGRQFSNSRSEMNVSTLELGDSALYLCASSSGTGGTEAFFGQGTRLTVV.

The rearrangement links TRBV7-9 to TRBJ2-3; 12 nucleotides match TRBD2. Germline trimming cut 5 bases from V and 5 bases from J; bases unmatched to any gene: 11. CDR1 and CDR2 from the germline V gene are SEHNR and FQNEAQ (reference sequence). The CDR3 covers 17 residues. The CDR3 DNA follows: TGTGCCAGCAGCGCCGCAACTAGCGGGAGGCTTGAAGATACGCAGTATTTT. It codes for CASSAATSGRLEDTQYF.

As DNA, the CDR3 is TGTGCCTGGAGTTACAGGTGGAATGAGCAGTTCTTC. Its protein product is CAWSYRWNEQFF. The chain couples TRBV30 to TRBJ2-1; tentatively, D is TRBD1 (5 bases). The V end lost 2 bases, the J end lost 7 bases, and 9 bases lay between the germline ends. The CDR3 is 12 residues long. From germline, CDR1 is GTSNPN and CDR2 SVGIG (reference sequence).

This clone was counted between two and nine times. The V call is TRBV7-9, the J call TRBJ2-5; 7 bases are shared with TRBD2. Germline CDR1 reads SEHNR; CDR2 reads FQNEAQ (reference sequence). The V gene end was trimmed by 8 bases and the J gene end by 4 bases; junction bases not matched to a gene: 19. There are 17 residues in the CDR3. For the CDR3, the DNA is TGTGCCAGCGTTCAGGATGGGGAGCGGGGAACTTTAGAGACCCAGTACTTC. It codes for CASVQDGERGTLETQYF. Drawing the rest from reference TRBV7-9 and TRBJ2-5, the complete variable domain is DTGVSQNPRHKITKRGQNVTFRCDPISEHNRLYWYRQTLGQGPEFLTYFQNEAQLEKSRLLSDRFSAERPKGSFSTLEIQRTEQGDSAMYLCASVQDGERGTLETQYFGPGTRLLVL.

This clone was seen only a few times. J is TRBJ2-1 and V is TRBV29-1; the D gene is possibly TRBD1 (6 bases). Germline V gene lookup returns CDR1 SQVTM and CDR2 ANQGSEA. The CDR3 extends over 15 amino acids. V lost 1 base and J lost 0, with 10 bases in between. CDR3 in amino acids: CSVEGQGYSYNEQFF. CDR3 nucleotide sequence: TGCAGCGTTGAAGGGCAGGGGTACTCCTACAATGAGCAGTTCTTC.

The chain joins TRBV5-1 to TRBJ2-7; a possible D gene is TRBD2 (6 bases). The V end lost 2 bases, the J end lost 5 bases, and 17 bases lay between the germline ends. From germline, CDR1 is SGHRS and CDR2 YFSETQ. The CDR3 contains 15 residues. The CDR3 bases are TGCGCCAGCAGCTTATCCGGGGGAGACCCGAACGAGCAGTACTTC. It is translated as CASSLSGGDPNEQYF.

The chain recombines TRBV3-1 (or the pseudogene TRBV3-2) with TRBJ1-1; a weak D match, TRBD1 (6 bases). CDR1 is LGHDT, CDR2 YNNKEL, per germline (reference sequence). The CDR3 totals 15 residues. V was trimmed by 4 bases and J by 2 bases, leaving 14 bases between them. CDR3 in DNA: TGTGCCAGCAGCCTAAACGGGGGGGCCAACACTGAAGCTTTCTTT. Translation: CASSLNGGANTEAFF.

The chain carries TRBV5-4 and TRBJ2-1; TRBD1 aligns across 8 bases. This CDR3 contains 17 residues. Germline V lookup: CDR1 SGHNT, CDR2 YYREEE (reference sequence). V gave up 0 bases and J gave up 2 bases; unmatched junction bases: 7. CDR3 DNA: TGTGCCAGCAGCTTGGTTTCTGGACAGGGAGCCTACAATGAGCAGTTCTTC. It yields the protein CASSLVSGQGAYNEQFF.

This clone was recorded only once. This chain links TRBV2 with TRBJ2-1; tentatively, D is TRBD2 (6 bases). V gave up 7 bases and J gave up 4 bases, with 17 bases separating them. The CDR3 totals 15 residues. The germline V gene has CDR1 SNHLY and CDR2 FYNNEI. CDR3 DNA: TGTGCCAGCACTTGGGAAGCGGGTTTTTACAATGAGCAGTTCTTC. Amino acids: CASTWEAGFYNEQFF.

The chain carries TRBV12-3 or TRBV12-4 and TRBJ1-5; D not resolved. Between the trimmed V and J ends, which lost 7 bases and 5 bases, there was a span of 9 bases. This CDR3 contains 12 residues. CDR3 residues: CASTEGYQPQHF. The CDR3 region has the DNA TGTGCCAGCACTGAGGGCTATCAGCCCCAGCATTTT.

The V gene is TRBV5-5, the J gene TRBJ2-7; 7 bases fit TRBD1. The V segment lost 4 bases and the J segment 4 bases; nucleotides outside the gene matches: 11. The CDR3 sequence is 15 residues long. Germline V gene data show CDR1 as SGHKS and CDR2 as YYEKEE (reference sequence). The CDR3 loop reads CASSLVPTGEYEQYF. In DNA form, the CDR3 reads TGTGCCAGCAGCCTCGTCCCCACAGGGGAATACGAGCAGTACTTC.